One and the same sample provided the 11 T cell receptor beta chains below, sequenced in a study of radiation and T cells in renal cell carcinoma (TCRdb year 2020). Receptor amplification or capture employed the immunoSEQ multiplex PCR assay. Sourced from immuneACCESS, this table was stored by TCRdb with only in-frame sequences that have V and J called. A share of the clones is absent; for the studies checked, an unresolved V gene accounts for under half, and the remainder has no known explanation. Across this sample there are 120,000 or so clones, with about four fifths seen only once. The top ten constitute 5% to 6.5% of the sample. The time point label corresponds to: blood 2 weeks post-SBRT. The treatment or condition label, as the study defines it: 15 Gy SBRT to primary tumor, nephrectomy 4 weeks later. The sample in question was blood, obtained from a patient whose treatment included radiotherapy and nephrectomy. The receptors derive from a man aged 50-59 years with renal cell carcinoma.

The chain links TRBV1 to TRBJ2-7; the table's D call, TRBD1, was not checked against the DNA. TRBV1 is a pseudogene. The CDR3 loop spans 17 amino acids. This CDR3 reads CTSSLRTRGTVSVEQYF. The CDR3 region has the DNA TGCACCAGCAGCCTACGCACCCGGGGGACAGTCTCTGTCGAGCAGTACTTC.

To note about this clone: The sample carries other DNA sequences with the same CDR3. The J gene is TRBJ2-1, the V gene TRBV5-1; D not certain. Germline loops: CDR1 SGHRS, CDR2 YFSETQ. This CDR3 spans 15 amino acids. V was pared by 0 bases and J by 4 bases, with 11 bases between. The CDR3 coding sequence is TGCGCCAGCAGCTTGGGACCCTCATCGTACAATGAGCAGTTCTTC. Residues: CASSLGPSSYNEQFF.

The chain uses TRBV5-1 and TRBJ1-1, with D unclear. The CDR3 is made up of 16 amino acids. V was trimmed by 4 bases and J by 7 bases, leaving 23 bases between them. Germline lookup yields CDR1 SGHRS and CDR2 YFSETQ. Here the CDR3 reads CASSPGVGYRTSEAFF. The CDR3 coding sequence is TGCGCCAGCAGCCCTGGTGTTGGGTATAGGACTAGTGAAGCTTTCTTT.

V gene TRBV29-1 combines with J gene TRBJ2-3, with D unresolved. The V end lost 3 bases, the J end lost 1 base, and 14 bases lay between the germline ends. Germline lookup yields CDR1 SQVTM and CDR2 ANQGSEA. The length of the CDR3 is 15 residues. CDR3 residues: CSVETRADGTDTQYF. CDR3 nucleotide sequence: TGCAGCGTTGAGACACGGGCCGACGGCACAGATACGCAGTATTTT.

This clone was picked up a small number of times. The rearrangement joins TRBV10-1 to TRBJ1-1; D not certain. V was cut by 3 bases and J by 3 bases, with 5 bases left in between. The CDR3 has 12 residues. Germline CDR1 WNHNN, CDR2 SYGVQD (reference sequence). The CDR3 DNA sequence: TGCGCCAGCAGTGATCTCGACACTGAAGCTTTCTTT. It is translated as CASSDLDTEAFF.

The V call is TRBV7-6, the J call TRBJ2-1; D call uncertain. The CDR3 loop spans 13 amino acids. Trimming removed 4 bases from V and 7 bases from J, with 11 bases in between. Germline-derived CDR1 and CDR2 are SGHVS and FNYEAQ. The CDR3 bases are TGTGCCAGCAGCTCCCGACTGGTTAATGAGCAGTTCTTC. This sequence encodes CASSSRLVNEQFF. Drawing the rest from reference TRBV7-6 and TRBJ2-1, the complete variable domain is GAGVSQSPRYKVTKRGQDVALRCDPISGHVSLYWYRQALGQGPEFLTYFNYEAQQDKSGLPNDRFSAERPEGSISTLTIQRTEQRDSAMYRCASSSRLVNEQFFGPGTRLTVL.

The genes are TRBV2 and TRBJ2-3, with D perhaps assigned TRBD1 or TRBD2 (5 bases each). Looked up from germline, CDR1 is SNHLY and CDR2 is FYNNEI. The CDR3 consists of 16 residues. V shed 7 bases and J shed 0 bases, with 17 bases lying between them. This chain's CDR3 is CASKGFGTPSTDTQYF. DNA for the CDR3: TGTGCCAGCAAGGGATTCGGGACCCCAAGCACAGATACGCAGTATTTT.

The chain carries TRBV10-3 and TRBJ2-7; TRBD2 matches 9 bases. Germline V gene lookup returns CDR1 ENHRY and CDR2 SYGVKD. The CDR3 is 16 amino acids. Trimming removed 4 bases from V and 7 bases from J; junction bases left unmatched: 14. The CDR3 spells CAISAAGLAGLWEQYF. CDR3 sequence (DNA): TGTGCCATCAGTGCCGCCGGGCTAGCGGGGCTTTGGGAGCAGTACTTC.

The chain joins TRBV6-1 to TRBJ1-2; D unclear. The ends were cut back, 0 bases at V and 8 bases at J, with 16 bases in the middle. The CDR3 has 15 residues. From germline, CDR1 is MNHNS and CDR2 SASEGT. The CDR3 is CASSEAPREALGYTF. CDR3 nucleotides: TGTGCCAGCAGTGAAGCCCCTCGGGAAGCGTTGGGCTACACCTTC.

This clone has only one observation. CDR3 sequence reads: CASSTTGDYNYGYTF. The CDR3 DNA sequence: TGCGCCAGCAGCACGACAGGGGACTATAACTATGGCTACACCTTC. The chain has TRBV5-1 and TRBJ1-2; TRBD1 agrees at 8 bases. CDR1 and CDR2 from the germline V gene are SGHRS and YFSETQ. The CDR3 runs to 15 residues. V trimming: 4 bases; J trimming: 1 base; junction bases outside the gene matches: 6.

This chain connects TRBV7-9 to TRBJ2-3; tentatively, D is TRBD1 (5 bases). Looked up from germline, CDR1 is SEHNR and CDR2 is FQNEAQ (reference sequence). The CDR3 runs 17 residues. V gave up 6 bases and J gave up 0 bases, with 19 bases separating them. CDR3 coding DNA: TGTGCCAGCAGTTTTAGTAGGGGCCTAACTAGCACAGATACGCAGTATTTT. Encoded protein: CASSFSRGLTSTDTQYF.